Each of the 29 T cell receptor beta chains below was sequenced from the same sample in a study of blood T cell repertoires in COVID-19. Here immunoSEQ multiplex PCR was the method, and the copy in TCRdb shows in-frame clones only, minus some. The repertoire includes about 41,000 clones, roughly four fifths of them detected once, and approximately 43% sits in the top ten. The sample taken for sequencing was peripheral blood. Source of these receptors: a woman aged 80 or older with acute or convalescent COVID-19.

The chain links TRBV5-6 to TRBJ2-2; possibly TRBD1 for D (6 bases). From germline, CDR1 is SGHDT and CDR2 YYEEEE. The germline V and J ends were trimmed by 0 bases and 5 bases, with 11 bases remaining between them. The CDR3 covers 15 residues. CDR3 coding DNA: TGTGCCAGCAGCTTGGTGGGGGCGCGAACCGGGGAGCTGTTTTTT. Translating it yields CASSLVGARTGELFF.

This clone was picked up one time. The chain uses TRBV12-3 or TRBV12-4 and TRBJ2-1, with TRBD2 matching over 10 bases. CDR3 length: 12 amino acids. V was pared by 5 bases and J by 16 bases, with 8 bases of the junction left unmatched. CDR3 loop: CASSRSSGGRFF. The CDR3 DNA reads as TGTGCCAGCAGTAGATCTAGCGGGGGAAGATTCTTC.

The chain has TRBV28 and TRBJ2-7; TRBD1 agrees at 8 bases. With 6 bases clipped from V and 1 base from J, the junction kept 8 bases outside the gene matches. Germline loops: CDR1 MDHEN, CDR2 SYDVKM. The CDR3 has 15 residues. The CDR3 DNA follows: TGTGCCAGCAGAAAAGGACAGGGTGGGTCCTACGAGCAGTACTTC. The encoded protein is CASRKGQGGSYEQYF.

This chain uses TRBV5-5 with TRBJ2-1; 8 bases map to TRBD2. This CDR3 has 13 amino acids. Unmatched junction bases numbered 4, after V lost 3 bases and J lost 8 bases. Germline CDR1 reads SGHKS; CDR2 reads YYEKEE (reference sequence). Written as DNA, the CDR3 is TGTGCCAGCAGCTCGACTAGCGCCTATGAGCAGTTCTTC. This gives the protein CASSSTSAYEQFF.

This sequence joins TRBV13 and TRBJ1-1, with 8 bases fitting TRBD1. With 5 bases clipped from V and 3 bases from J, the junction kept 17 bases outside the gene matches. The CDR3 loop spans 18 amino acids. The germline gives CDR1 PRHDT, CDR2 FYEKMQ (reference sequence). The CDR3 here is CASSPGLGQGAGYTEAFF. The CDR3 DNA follows: TGTGCCAGCAGCCCAGGGCTGGGGCAGGGGGCAGGGTACACTGAAGCTTTCTTT.

The rearrangement joins TRBV9 to TRBJ1-6; 7 positions match TRBD1. The germline V gene encodes CDR1 SGDLS and CDR2 YYNGEE. J lost 0 bases, V lost 4 bases, and 4 bases had no gene match. The CDR3 is made up of 16 amino acids. The CDR3 DNA reads as TGTGCCAGCAGCCCGAGACAGGGCTCCTATAATTCACCCCTCCACTTT. Its protein is CASSPRQGSYNSPLHF.

The J gene is TRBJ1-2, the V gene TRBV5-4, with D unclear. V was shortened by 0 bases and J by 2 bases, with 14 bases between the two germline ends. CDR1 and CDR2 (germline): SGHNT, YYREEE (reference sequence). This CDR3 has 16 residues. The CDR3 bases are TGTGCCAGCAGCTTGGGGCCCGGGGAGCAGAACTATGGCTACACCTTC. Translation: CASSLGPGEQNYGYTF.

In DNA form, the CDR3 reads TGTGCCAGCTCACCACAGGGAGAATCCTACGAGCAGTACTTC. It specifies CASSPQGESYEQYF. V is TRBV18 and J is TRBJ2-7, with D perhaps TRBD2 (5 bases). From germline, CDR1 is KGHSH and CDR2 LQKENI. V dropped 1 base and J dropped 1 base, with 8 bases sitting between them. The CDR3 is made up of 14 amino acids.

This clone was recorded once. This chain links TRBV7-2 with TRBJ1-3; TRBD1 agrees at 8 bases. The germline CDR1 and CDR2 sequences are SGHTA and FQGNSA. This CDR3 is 16 amino acids long. V was clipped by 6 bases and J by 3 bases; unmatched bases: 10. The CDR3: CASSLRDRGLGNTIYF. The CDR3 bases are TGTGCCAGCAGTTTGCGAGACAGGGGACTTGGAAACACCATATATTTT. Drawing the rest from reference TRBV7-2 and TRBJ1-3, the complete variable domain is GAGVSQSPSNKVTEKGKDVELRCDPISGHTALYWYRQSLGQGLEFLIYFQGNSAPDKSGLPSDRFSAERTGGSVSTLTIQRTQQEDSAVYLCASSLRDRGLGNTIYFGEGSWLTVV.

The chain carries TRBV10-2 and TRBJ2-3; 12 bases are shared with TRBD2. The CDR3 runs 13 residues. The germline gives CDR1 WSHSY, CDR2 SAAADI. J gave up 8 bases and V 3 bases, and 0 bases lay outside the gene matches. CDR3 sequence reads: CASSELAGGTQYF. The CDR3 region has the DNA TGCGCCAGCAGTGAACTAGCGGGAGGTACGCAGTATTTT.

The chain combines TRBV5-1 with TRBJ1-2, with D maybe TRBD1 (5 bases). Germline loops: CDR1 SGHRS, CDR2 YFSETQ. This CDR3 has 13 residues. V lost 5 bases, J lost 6 bases, and 14 bases lay in between. The CDR3 loop is CASRPDSLDGYTF. CDR3 DNA: TGCGCCAGCAGACCCGACAGCCTGGATGGCTACACCTTC.

The gene calls are TRBV29-1 and TRBJ1-4; D call uncertain. This CDR3 comprises 13 residues. Germline CDR1 and CDR2: SQVTM and ANQGSEA. V lost 4 bases, J lost 8 bases, and 14 bases lay in between. The CDR3 DNA sequence: TGCAGCGTTGGAGCGTTCGGCTCGGAAAAACTGTTTTTT. It specifies CSVGAFGSEKLFF. The full variable domain, its missing parts supplied by reference TRBV29-1 and TRBJ1-4, is SAVISQKPSRDICQRGTSLTIQCQVDSQVTMMFWYRQQPGQSLTLIATANQGSEATYESGFVIDKFPISRPNLTFSTLTVSNMSPEDSSIYLCSVGAFGSEKLFFGSGTQLSVL.

This sequence joins TRBV15 and TRBJ2-2; a weak D match, TRBD2 (5 bases). Germline V gives CDR1 LNHNV, CDR2 YYDKDF (reference sequence). The CDR3 totals 14 residues. The ends were cut back, 8 bases at V and 10 bases at J, with 20 bases in the middle. The CDR3 reads CATSRTQTGLELFF. The DNA of the CDR3 is TGTGCCACCTCTCGAACCCAGACTGGACTGGAGCTGTTTTTT.

The gene calls are TRBV19 and TRBJ1-6; TRBD1 matches 9 bases. The V and J ends lost 6 bases and 1 base, in that order; junction bases with no gene match: 7. Looked up from germline, CDR1 is LNHDA and CDR2 is SQIVND (reference sequence). The CDR3 is made up of 17 amino acids. CDR3 loop: CASSQTGGSSYNSPLHF. As DNA, the CDR3 is TGTGCCAGTAGCCAGACAGGGGGGTCGTCCTATAATTCACCCCTCCACTTT.

The J gene is TRBJ2-3, the V gene TRBV10-3, with 12 nucleotides matching TRBD2. With V trimmed by 6 bases and J by 5 bases, 6 bases remained unmatched. Germline CDR1 ENHRY, CDR2 SYGVKD. This CDR3 comprises 15 residues. The CDR3 nucleotides read TGTGCCATCAGCTCTAGCGGGGGGGCCCAAGATACGCAGTATTTT. Its translation: CAISSSGGAQDTQYF.

The chain couples TRBV3-1 (or the pseudogene TRBV3-2) to TRBJ1-1; D gene ambiguous. V gave up 2 bases and J gave up 5 bases, with 15 bases separating them. The germline CDR1 and CDR2 sequences are LGHDT and YNNKEL (reference sequence). The CDR3 totals 15 residues. CDR3 residues: CASSQNPGGGTEAFF. Written as DNA, the CDR3 is TGTGCCAGCAGCCAAAACCCGGGAGGAGGGACTGAAGCTTTCTTT.

This sequence joins TRBV6-6 and TRBJ1-1; 7 bases align to TRBD1. Unmatched junction bases numbered 5, after V lost 6 bases and J lost 1 base. The CDR3 loop spans 14 amino acids. Germline values: CDR1 MNHNY, CDR2 SVGAGI (reference sequence). The CDR3 region is CASSPTGSNTEAFF. The CDR3 nucleotides are TGTGCCAGCAGCCCGACAGGGTCGAACACTGAAGCTTTCTTT.

The V call is TRBV14, the J call TRBJ1-5, with D unclear. The CDR3 is made up of 13 amino acids. Germline V lookup: CDR1 SGHDN, CDR2 FVKESK. The V gene lost 4 bases and the J gene lost 6 bases, with 10 bases spanning the gap. CDR3 in DNA: TGTGCCAGCAGCCCTCGGGGAGGTCAGCCCCAGCATTTT. Translated, it gives CASSPRGGQPQHF.

The genes are TRBV6-5 and TRBJ2-7; 7 positions match TRBD1. The ends lost 6 bases at V and 2 bases at J; junction bases unmatched: 7. From germline, CDR1 is MNHEY and CDR2 SVGAGI. The CDR3 covers 14 residues. CDR3 in amino acids: CASSRTGEPYEQYF. DNA of the CDR3: TGTGCCAGCAGCCGGACAGGAGAACCCTACGAGCAGTACTTC.

V gene TRBV2 combines with J gene TRBJ2-7; 10 bases agree with TRBD2. Germline-derived CDR1 and CDR2 are SNHLY and FYNNEI. The CDR3 totals 16 residues. V gave up 7 bases and J gave up 2 bases; unmatched junction bases: 11. CDR3 in amino acids: CASIPSGGRFAYEQYF. CDR3 DNA: TGTGCCAGCATCCCTAGCGGGGGACGGTTCGCCTACGAGCAGTACTTC.

The J gene is TRBJ1-6, the V gene TRBV6-5, with D maybe TRBD1 (5 bases). Germline CDR1 reads MNHEY; CDR2 reads SVGAGI. The V end was cut by 7 bases, the J end by 4 bases, with 14 bases between. CDR3 size: 15 residues. The CDR3 loop reads CASIQDPGYNSPLHF. CDR3 bases: TGTGCCAGCATCCAAGACCCAGGGTATAATTCACCCCTCCACTTT.

The gene calls are TRBV6-2 or TRBV6-3 and TRBJ2-5; TRBD2 matches 8 bases. This CDR3 has 16 residues. Germline lookup yields CDR1 MNHEY and CDR2 SVGEGT. Trimming cost V 2 bases and J 2 bases; bases outside gene matches: 7. CDR3 in DNA: TGTGCCAGCAGTTACGGCCGAACTAGCGGACAAGAGACCCAGTACTTC. Residues: CASSYGRTSGQETQYF.

This chain uses TRBV7-2 with TRBJ1-2, with no clear D. CDR3 length equals 15 residues. Between the trimmed V and J ends, which lost 0 bases and 4 bases, there was a span of 12 bases. Looked up from germline, CDR1 is SGHTA and CDR2 is FQGNSA. The CDR3 here is CASSLAPGVSYGYTF. The CDR3 bases are TGTGCCAGCAGCTTAGCGCCCGGGGTTAGCTATGGCTACACCTTC.

The CDR3 here is CAISESSMSTGNTEAFF. CDR3 in DNA: TGTGCCATCAGTGAGTCATCCATGTCGACAGGGAACACTGAAGCTTTCTTT. The V gene is TRBV10-3, the J gene TRBJ1-1, with TRBD1 as a possible D gene (6 bases). V shed 0 bases and J shed 1 base, with 15 bases lying between them. The CDR3 spans 17 residues. Germline CDR1 is ENHRY and CDR2 is SYGVKD.

The chain uses TRBV19 and TRBJ1-3; weak D call: TRBD1 (5 bases). Trimming removed 3 bases from V and 1 base from J, with 13 bases in between. This CDR3 is 16 amino acids long. CDR1 LNHDA and CDR2 SQIVND come from the germline V gene (reference sequence). The CDR3 coding sequence is TGTGCCAGTAGTATTGGGGTAGGGGCGTCTGGAAACACCATATATTTT. Its protein product is CASSIGVGASGNTIYF.

The genes are TRBV20-1 and TRBJ1-2; TRBD1 agrees at 8 bases. The CDR3 has 11 amino acids. Trimming took 5 bases from V and 10 from J; bases not matched to a gene: 6. Per the germline V gene, CDR1 is DFQATT and CDR2 is SNEGSKA (reference sequence). DNA for the CDR3: TGCAGTGCTTGGAGGACAGGGCCCTACACCTTC. Translated: CSAWRTGPYTF.

The chain combines TRBV6-5 with TRBJ1-4; D possibly corresponds to TRBD1 (5 bases). V gave up 6 bases and J gave up 4 bases, with 12 bases separating them. The CDR3 is 14 residues long. Germline V lookup: CDR1 MNHEY, CDR2 SVGAGI. The CDR3 DNA reads TGTGCCAGCAGCAGGACACTCGATAATGAAAAACTGTTTTTT. As protein: CASSRTLDNEKLFF.

The chain recombines TRBV7-2 with TRBJ1-5; D call uncertain. Between the trimmed V and J ends, which lost 3 bases and 2 bases, there was a span of 8 bases. Looked up from germline, CDR1 is SGHTA and CDR2 is FQGNSA. The CDR3 runs 14 residues. This CDR3 is CASSFTGGNQPQHF. The CDR3 DNA follows: TGTGCCAGCAGCTTTACGGGAGGCAATCAGCCCCAGCATTTT.

This chain connects TRBV11-3 to TRBJ2-3; 10 nucleotides match TRBD2. CDR3 length: 16 residues. With 1 base clipped from V and 3 bases from J, the junction kept 4 bases outside the gene matches. CDR1 and CDR2 (germline): SGHNT, YENEEA. CDR3 in amino acids: CASSLGASGGTDTQYF. The CDR3 coding sequence is TGTGCCAGCAGCTTAGGGGCTAGCGGGGGTACAGATACGCAGTATTTT. Drawing the rest from reference TRBV11-3 and TRBJ2-3, the complete variable domain is EAGVVQSPRYKIIEKKQPVAFWCNPISGHNTLYWYLQNLGQGPELLIRYENEEAVDDSQLPKDRFSAERLKGVDSTLKIQPAELGDSAVYLCASSLGASGGTDTQYFGPGTRLTVL.